Here is one T cell receptor beta chain with its context. Its antigen has not been determined. Nothing much larger sits one base from this clone, and base qualities are not available. Using the deep immunoSEQ assay, TCR CDR3 regions were amplified from genomic DNA by multiplex PCR. Extracted genomic DNA from each cell subset was spread evenly across all wells of several immunoSEQ 96-well plates, with each plate serving as a replicate. For sorted subsets, about 200 ng genomic DNA, equal to 25,000 to 35,000 T cell genomes, was loaded into each replicate PCR. Purified libraries were measured with a Qubit 3.0 fluorometer, size-checked on a Bioanalyzer 2100, and measured again with the KAPA Library Quantification kit. Each immunoSEQ 96-well plate was sequenced on its own single-read 150-cycle Illumina NextSeq 550 flow cell. The source study handled its data this way. Because the immunoSEQ output included only junctional sequences and no quality scores, the filtering could not be the same as the filtering used for full-length reads. To assign V/J genes and CDR3, sequences were annotated against IMGT germline references using PyIR, a Python wrapper for IgBLAST v1.9. Any read was removed if the V/J assignment was weak (E-value above 1e-6), the CDR3 was missing, or the read contained stop codons, out-of-frame junctions, or ambiguous translated residues. V3J clonotypes were defined by identical inferred V gene, J gene, and CDR3 amino acid sequence. Percentage overlap between repertoires was computed as shared unique clonotypes divided by the size of the smaller repertoire. Three approaches were used to assess repertoire richness: RTK rarefaction, the Chao1 estimator, and Recon v2.1 estimates of unobserved clonotypes. For all TCRbeta clonotypes obtained by the gDNA method from a handful of donors, generation probabilities were computed with OLGA. TCRdb obtained this table from immuneACCESS and retained in-frame rearrangements with V and J assigned. These tables miss some clones; where compared with another copy, unresolved V genes account for less than half of the shortfall, and the remainder is unexplained. The V and J calls and the clone size are those of that table, but D and trimming were determined from the DNA. In all, the sample holds approximately 500,000 clones, and 96% of those were seen once. The ten largest clones capture approximately 0.062% of the sample.

The donors were healthy, HIV-negative adults with no recently reported acute infections or vaccinations. Every donor was a Caucasian adult living in Nashville, Tennessee, USA. CD4+ T cells were enriched by magnetic negative selection, after which naive cells were positively selected on CD45RA and the negative fraction was taken as the memory subset. After blood collection by leukapheresis, PBMCs were isolated using Ficoll-Histopaque density gradient centrifugation and then cryopreserved in the vapor phase of liquid nitrogen. Analytical flow cytometry was used to check the purity and quantity of each magnetically sorted T cell population. From each sorted fraction, genomic DNA was isolated and quantified by UV absorbance on a Nanodrop 2000c. The record originates from a study of shared clonotypes between healthy human individuals (dated by TCRdb to between 2020 and 2021). About the investigation overall: A couple of women and a few men aged 18 to 49 years were included in the cohort. For each donor, CD4 naive and CD4 memory were each given three plates, CD8 naive was given two plates, and CD8 memory was given one plate. Each donor's leukapheresis produced roughly between roughly 0.85 and 9 billion PBMCs. Libraries were prepared and TCR repertoires were sequenced by different laboratories using diverse techniques, in order to increase sequencing depth and limit assay-specific biases. Blood TCR repertoires of several healthy adults were deeply sequenced to estimate repertoire size and the extent of clonotype sharing between individuals. Points the paper makes about the study in general: Compared with non-shared clonotypes, the clonotypes found in all four sorted-subset donors had higher generation probabilities. Sampling was limited to blood, and TCR repertoires in tissue likely differ from TCR repertoires in blood. Around 5% of naive CD4, around 3.6% of naive CD8, 2.3% of memory CD4, and about 0.4% of memory CD8 clonotypes were shared across several donors. Estimated clonotype richness was generally larger for naive than for memory subsets. The genetic and exposure-history diversity represented was limited by the small number of donors. Even with the large sequencing depth, rarefaction of the sorted-subset datasets indicated that sequencing was incomplete. Based on pairwise subsampling, the degree of clonotype sharing among donors was expected to be affected by sequencing depth.

CDR1 is given as MDHEN and CDR2 as SYDVKM, both from the germline V gene. Including cysteine and phenylalanine, the CDR3 has 12 amino acids. The only DNA kept is the CDR3, 36 bases in frame from the first base. Cut back by 5 bases and 2 bases, the V and J ends lie 7 bases apart. The TCR sequence derives from a woman in her 30s in good health. The sequence is built from TRBV28 and TRBJ2-7; the D gene is not confidently resolved. Sequenced material: naive CD4+ T cells sorted from blood. This specimen's cell subset or site label, interpreted: CD45RA+ positively selected. The DNA reads as follows: TGTGCCAGCAGTAACTACCCCTACGAGCAGTACTTC. This gives the protein CASSNYPYEQYF.